Below are 2 T cell receptor beta chains sequenced from a single sample in a study of PD-1 blockade in classical Hodgkin lymphoma. Time point given: cycle 4 day 1 (C4D1), after more than 5 weeks of nivolumab. All patients relapsed after autologous stem cell transplantation, and brentuximab vedotin exposure varied. TCRdb's table, derived via immunoSEQ multiplex PCR, lists solely in-frame clones and lacks some. The sample yields roughly 100,000 clones, 85% to 95% seen once. The sample was peripheral blood mononuclear cells (PBMCs), taken before the fourth cycle of nivolumab. These receptors all come from a human donor with classical Hodgkin lymphoma.

This clone was found once. The DNA of the CDR3 is TGTGCCAGCAGAGAGACAGGAGACTATGGCTACACCTTC. Translating gives CASRETGDYGYTF. This chain joins TRBV27 and TRBJ1-2; D is possibly TRBD1 (6 bases). Between the trimmed V and J ends, which lost 6 bases and 3 bases, there was a span of 11 bases. The CDR3 spans 13 residues. Germline loops: CDR1 MNHEY, CDR2 SMNVEV (reference sequence).

This clone was recorded a few times. This sample includes further DNA sequences coding for the same CDR3. The rearrangement links TRBV2 to TRBJ2-5; either TRBD1 or TRBD2 may fit D (6 bases each). CDR3 length: 13 residues. With 3 bases removed from V and 5 bases from J, the gap between germline ends came to 10 bases. The germline CDR1 and CDR2 sequences are SNHLY and FYNNEI. CDR3 nucleotide sequence: TGTGCCAGCAGTGATAGGGGGAGGGAGACCCAGTACTTC. The encoded protein is CASSDRGRETQYF.